This note documents a single T cell receptor (beta chain) sequence. Its specificity is unknown. CDR3 length equals 16 residues. Per the germline V gene, CDR1 is GTSNPN and CDR2 is SVGIG (reference sequence). V was trimmed by 4 bases and J by 1 base, leaving 17 bases between them. Some clones are missing from TCRdb's copy, which holds only in-frame ones; the method was immunoSEQ multiplex PCR. The repertoire consists of approximately 60,000 clones, with 83% occurring once and the leading ten covering over 3%. This entry belongs to a study of OX40 agonist ivuxolimab in advanced cancers. Study overall: Under the entry rules, prior anti-PD-1, anti-PD-L1 or anti-CTLA-4 therapy was allowed, and around 40% had some. Study outcomes and limitations: Within 6 weeks, CD4+ and CD8+ blood T cells expanded clonally at 0.1 to 3.0 mg/kg. On average, a greater number of expanded clones characterised CD8+ T cells relative to CD4+.

This sequence was found in an adult with an advanced solid tumor such as melanoma, head and neck, liver or kidney cancer. The chain is built from TRBV30 and TRBJ1-5; maybe TRBD1 (5 bases). The sequencing used CD4+ or CD8+ T cells sorted from blood, collected in a trial of the OX40 agonist ivuxolimab. Written as DNA, the CDR3 is TGTGCCTGGACCCCATGGGGGGTGAGAAGCAATCAGCCCCAGCATTTT. The encoded protein is CAWTPWGVRSNQPQHF.